This TCR beta chain was recovered during a study of CD8 T cells in ankylosing spondylitis. Whole-study findings and limits: Seven or eight highly homologous variants made up a TCR beta motif, and this motif appeared characteristic of ankylosing spondylitis blood.

Germline V gene data show CDR1 as SGHRS and CDR2 as YFSETQ. V lost 3 bases and J 4 bases, leaving 8 bases between the germline ends. This CDR3 region has 14 residues. About this clonotype: The target antigen is unknown.

MiXCR, applied by TCRdb to the 5' RACE reads, yields one record per CDR3 protein. The sample yields some 85,000 distinct CDR3 sequences, roughly 8.8% seen once. The chain carries TRBV5-1 and TRBJ2-6; TRBD1 or TRBD2 may be the D gene (5 bases each). The sequencing input was blood, either unsorted or a sorted T cell fraction (not recorded which). The TCR comes from a male donor with ankylosing spondylitis. The CDR3 loop reads CASSYEGGANVLTF. The CDR3, as DNA: TGCGCCAGCAGCTACGAGGGGGGGGCCAACGTCCTGACTTTC.